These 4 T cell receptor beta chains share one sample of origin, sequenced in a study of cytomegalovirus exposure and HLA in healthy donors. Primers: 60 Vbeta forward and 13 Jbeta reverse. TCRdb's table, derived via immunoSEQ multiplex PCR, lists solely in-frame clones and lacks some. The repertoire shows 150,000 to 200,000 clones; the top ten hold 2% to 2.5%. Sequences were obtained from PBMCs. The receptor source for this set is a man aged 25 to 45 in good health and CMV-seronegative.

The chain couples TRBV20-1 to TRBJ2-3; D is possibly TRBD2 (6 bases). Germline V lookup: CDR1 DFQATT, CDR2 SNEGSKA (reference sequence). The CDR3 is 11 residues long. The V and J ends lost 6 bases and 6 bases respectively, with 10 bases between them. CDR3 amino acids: CSAAGLDTQYF. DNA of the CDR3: TGCAGTGCCGCGGGGTTGGATACGCAGTATTTT.

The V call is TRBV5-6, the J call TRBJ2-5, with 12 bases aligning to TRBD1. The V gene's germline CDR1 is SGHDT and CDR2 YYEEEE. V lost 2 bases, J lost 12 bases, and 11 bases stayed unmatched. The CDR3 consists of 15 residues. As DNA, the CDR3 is TGTGCCAGCAGCTTTGGGACGGGACAGGGGGCCGGAGAGTACTTC. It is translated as CASSFGTGQGAGEYF.

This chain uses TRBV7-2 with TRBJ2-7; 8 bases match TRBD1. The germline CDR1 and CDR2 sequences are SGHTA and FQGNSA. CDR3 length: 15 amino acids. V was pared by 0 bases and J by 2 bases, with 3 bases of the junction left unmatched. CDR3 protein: CASSLAGTGTYEQYF. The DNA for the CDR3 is TGTGCCAGCAGCTTAGCCGGGACAGGTACCTACGAGCAGTACTTC.

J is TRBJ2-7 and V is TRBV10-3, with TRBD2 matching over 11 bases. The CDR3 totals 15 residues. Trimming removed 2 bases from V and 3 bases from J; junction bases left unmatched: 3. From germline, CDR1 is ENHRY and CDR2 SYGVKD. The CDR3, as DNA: TGTGCCATCAGTGAGACTAGCGGGAGCGTCTACGAGCAGTACTTC. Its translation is CAISETSGSVYEQYF.